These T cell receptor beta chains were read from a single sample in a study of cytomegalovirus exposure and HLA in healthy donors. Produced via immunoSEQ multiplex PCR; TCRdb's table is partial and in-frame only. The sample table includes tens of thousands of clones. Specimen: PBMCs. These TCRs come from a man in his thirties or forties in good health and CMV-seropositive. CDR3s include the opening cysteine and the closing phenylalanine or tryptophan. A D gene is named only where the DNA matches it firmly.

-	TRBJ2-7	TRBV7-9	CASSSQSAYEQYF	TGTGCCAGCAGCTCCCAGAGCGCCTACGAGCAGTACTTC
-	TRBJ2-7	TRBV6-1	CASSEEYRPHYEQYF	TGTGCCAGCAGTGAAGAGTACAGACCTCACTACGAGCAGTACTTC
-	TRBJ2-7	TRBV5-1	CASSLGEGEGEQYF	TGCGCCAGCAGCTTGGGAGAGGGGGAAGGGGAGCAGTACTTC
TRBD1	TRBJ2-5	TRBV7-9	CASSLSGTEETQYF	TGTGCCAGCAGCCTATCAGGGACAGAAGAGACCCAGTACTTC
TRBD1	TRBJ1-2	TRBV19	CASSPGTGGHGYTF	TGTGCCAGTAGTCCAGGGACAGGGGGGCATGGCTACACCTTC
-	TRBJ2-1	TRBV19	CASSINGGGYNEQFF	TGTGCCAGTAGTATAAATGGAGGAGGGTACAATGAGCAGTTCTTC
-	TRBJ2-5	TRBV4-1	CASSDGGLSSQYF	TGCGCCAGCAGCGACGGGGGGCTCAGTTCCCAGTACTTC
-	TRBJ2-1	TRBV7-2	CASSLDREGEQFF	TGTGCCAGCAGCTTAGACAGGGAAGGTGAGCAGTTCTTC
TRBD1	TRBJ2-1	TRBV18	CASSPAGTGGGSEQFF	TGTGCCAGCTCACCAGCCGGGACAGGTGGGGGGAGTGAGCAGTTCTTC
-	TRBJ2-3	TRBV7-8	CASSPPDITDTQYF	TGTGCCAGCAGCCCCCCGGACATTACAGATACGCAGTATTTT
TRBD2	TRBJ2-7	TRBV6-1	CASRLAGQSEQYF	TGTGCCAGCAGATTAGCGGGACAAAGCGAGCAGTACTTC